Detailed here is one T cell receptor (beta chain). What it binds is unknown. This entry comes from a study of T cell responses to AZD1222 COVID-19 vaccine. Study results and caveats: The study found vaccine-associated CD4 TCRs spanning spike, dominant at 160-218 and 743-854. After two AZD1222 doses, spike-specific TCR breadth and depth rose versus day 0. Baseline serostatus was positive in only a handful of AZD1222 recipients. Within unmutated variant regions lay the reported targets of nearly half of spike-specific TCRs.

The table came from immunoSEQ multiplex PCR; TCRdb's copy has only in-frame clones and leaves some out. The sample gives about 140,000 clones, 91% of which show up once; 1% to 1.5% is in the top ten. CDR1 and CDR2 (germline): ENHRY, SYGVKD. CDR3 length equals 15 residues. V lost 0 bases and J lost 0, with 7 bases in between. The material was peripheral blood, obtained 28 days after the second AZD1222 dose. This chain uses TRBV10-3 with TRBJ2-3; D unresolved. The origin of this receptor is an adult who received the AZD1222 COVID-19 vaccine. This CDR3 is CAISESPGSTDTQYF. CDR3 nucleotide sequence: TGTGCCATCAGTGAGTCGCCCGGGAGCACAGATACGCAGTATTTT.